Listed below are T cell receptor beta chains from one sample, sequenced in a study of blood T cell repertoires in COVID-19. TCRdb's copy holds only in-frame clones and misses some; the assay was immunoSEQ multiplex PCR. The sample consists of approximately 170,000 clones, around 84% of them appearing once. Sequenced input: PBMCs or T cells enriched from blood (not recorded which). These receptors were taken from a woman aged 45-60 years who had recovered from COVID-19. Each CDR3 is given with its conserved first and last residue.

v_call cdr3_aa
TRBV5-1 CARPGLALVEQYF
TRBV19 CASSIPGGGKTEAFF
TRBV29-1 CSVGDSINQPQHF
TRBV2 CASRATDYSNQPQHF
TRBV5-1 CASSLGGATGELFF
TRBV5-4 CASSLWGGAAFF
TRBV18 CASSPGTANTEAFF
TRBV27 CASSLGGRGGKEQYF
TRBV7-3 CASSITGTSVEMEQFF
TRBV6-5 CASRSGNSPLHF
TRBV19 CATSVVSGNTIYF
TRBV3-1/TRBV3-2 CASSPGTVVGVEQYF
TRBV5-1 CASSFIGTGWFF
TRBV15 CATSRDPKTYGYTF
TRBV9 CASSQTTGGLFGANVLTF
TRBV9 CASSDFRGRDGYTF
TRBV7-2 CASSLVGDSVSPLHF
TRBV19 CASSIGWVADAQETQYF
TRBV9 CASSVRLTTSTDTQYF
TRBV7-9 CASSLTRQGSGELFF
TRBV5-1 CASSLAFSSTDTQYF
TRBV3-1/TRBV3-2 CASSQHAGGPYQPQHF
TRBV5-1 CASGNVGQGNNEQFF
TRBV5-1 CASSLAPTGNYGYTF
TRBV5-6 CASSLEGHTYEQYF
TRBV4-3 CASSRGQGGEQYF
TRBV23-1 CASSQRGNEQFF
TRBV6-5 CASSSGSNIPGELFF
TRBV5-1 CASSLASGGATDTQYF
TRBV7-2 CASSLNLRGTYEQYF
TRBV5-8 CASSRDSYNEKLFF
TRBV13 CASSPRRGPQDTQYF
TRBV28 CASSGGVFATNEKLFF
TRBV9 CASSVGMWEGGTDTQYF
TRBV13 CASRRGANSDNSPLHF
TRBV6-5 CATTPDRAYNEQFF
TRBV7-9 CASSLQGGNTIYF
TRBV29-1 CSVLKWTSGRTGTGELFF
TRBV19 CASSTRQLGSGYEQYF
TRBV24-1 CATSGGGGADTQYF
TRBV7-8 CASSPRSYGYTF
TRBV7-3 CASRRQGGSEAFF
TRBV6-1 CASSELGLEADTQYF
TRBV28 CASGQINSYEQYF
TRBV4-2 CASSQGVVYEQYF
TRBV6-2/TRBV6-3 CASSPELYNYGYTF
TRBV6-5 CASSYRAGGPGDTQYF
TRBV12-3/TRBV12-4 CASSLGASYEQYF